This T cell receptor beta chain came from a study of regulatory T cells in long-lasting Graves disease. Arm-PCR of CDR3 regions and iRepertoire HTBI primers were the basis on which TCR beta libraries were built. MiXCR was run by TCRdb on the multiplex PCR reads, yielding one entry per CDR3 protein. This sample has fewer than 550,000 distinct CDR3 sequences, with about 15% found just once. Germline V gene data show CDR1 as WNHNN and CDR2 as SYGVQD (reference sequence). The germline V and J ends were trimmed by 6 bases and 4 bases, with 9 bases remaining between them. This CDR3 region has 13 residues. A note on this clonotype: Its specificity is not known.

Findings and limits, study-wide: Persistent disease exhibited a predilection for TRBV28, TRBJ1-2 and TRBJ2-5. Persistent Graves' patients showed less TCR diversity than newly diagnosed patients showed.

Time point reported: newly diagnosed GD, antithyroid drugs for less than 3 months. PBMCs were the source of the RNA used for TCR sequencing. The same data also went into a second study, on T cells in Graves' hyperthyroidism and ophthalmopathy. As reported in that work: Used for diagnoses were clinical symptoms, serum thyroxine and TRAb, thyroid ultrasound and orbital computed tomography.

The specimen was peripheral blood mononuclear cells (PBMCs), collected at new diagnosis, from a patient treated with antithyroid drugs. The TCR was taken from a woman aged 35-65 years with Graves disease. The chain uses TRBV10-1 and TRBJ2-2; D gene uncertain. CDR3 in amino acids: CASSEHTTGELFF. CDR3 coding DNA: TGCGCCAGCAGCGAGCACACCACCGGGGAGCTGTTTTTT.